The 4 T cell receptor beta chains in this list originate from one sample, sequenced in a study of identifying expanded T cells in peripheral blood. Libraries were prepared by immunoSEQ multiplex PCR; TCRdb keeps only in-frame clonotypes and omits some of them. The table includes 100,000 to 150,000 clones, around four fifths detected once. The sample comprised blood. The receptors come from a person aged 18 to 70 in good health.

V is TRBV27 and J is TRBJ1-4; the D gene is possibly TRBD1 (6 bases). Trimming cost V 2 bases and J 6 bases, with 19 bases left between them. Per germline, CDR1 MNHEY and CDR2 SMNVEV (reference sequence). CDR3 length: 17 amino acids. CDR3 in DNA: TGTGCCAGCAGTTTAGTAGTCCCGGCCGGGGGCGATGAAAAACTGTTTTTT. This codes for CASSLVVPAGGDEKLFF.

V usage is TRBV29-1 and J usage is TRBJ1-4; possibly TRBD1 for D (6 bases). This CDR3 is built from 15 residues. V lost 6 bases and J lost 4, with 18 bases in between. CDR1 and CDR2 from the germline V gene are SQVTM and ANQGSEA. CDR3 loop: CSVQIIQGLNEKLFF. Written as DNA, the CDR3 is TGCAGCGTCCAGATTATACAGGGCCTTAATGAAAAACTGTTTTTT.

V is TRBV11-2 and J is TRBJ1-3, with D tentatively TRBD1 (6 bases). Germline V lookup: CDR1 SGHAT, CDR2 FQNNGV. Trimming cost V 6 bases and J 0 bases, with 12 bases left between them. This CDR3 has 15 residues. The CDR3 coding sequence is TGTGCCAGCAGGAAGGACAGCTACTCTGGAAACACCATATATTTT. This translates into CASRKDSYSGNTIYF.

The rearrangement links TRBV10-1 to TRBJ2-7; 7 positions agree with TRBD1. The CDR3 runs 15 residues. From germline, CDR1 is WNHNN and CDR2 SYGVQD (reference sequence). Unmatched junction bases numbered 6, after V lost 1 base and J lost 3 bases. This CDR3 is CASSEYNRGNYEQYF. The CDR3 coding sequence is TGCGCCAGCAGTGAGTATAACAGGGGAAACTACGAGCAGTACTTC.